This T cell receptor beta chain was captured in a study of blood T cells in healthy people across ages. A second PCR, run for roughly 7 to 11 cycles, used a sample-barcoded 5' primer plus a J-beta primer mix. Every molecule of cDNA carried a tag from a template-switch adaptor with 12 random nucleotides. TCRdb recomputed calls from the 5' RACE reads with MiXCR, one row per CDR3 protein. This table holds around 710,000 distinct CDR3 sequences, roughly 47% found once. Broader study findings: Researchers judged that diversity estimates from one million T cells fell short of true values.

The ends lost 0 bases at V and 2 bases at J; junction bases unmatched: 1. Germline V gene lookup returns CDR1 SGHRS and CDR2 YFSETQ. The CDR3 runs to 15 residues. Ranging in age from roughly 6 to 95, the donors were healthy Caucasian individuals from Russia. Total RNA, at least 5.5 micrograms per sample, came from PBMCs. This clonotype came up a few times. Antigen specificity is unknown. Specimen: blood. The chain carries TRBV5-1 and TRBJ2-1; 8 positions agree with TRBD2. The TCR sequence derives from a woman in her sixties or seventies in good health. Here the CDR3 reads CASSLARGAYNEQFF. The CDR3 bases are TGCGCCAGCAGCTTGGCGCGGGGGGCCTACAATGAGCAGTTCTTC.